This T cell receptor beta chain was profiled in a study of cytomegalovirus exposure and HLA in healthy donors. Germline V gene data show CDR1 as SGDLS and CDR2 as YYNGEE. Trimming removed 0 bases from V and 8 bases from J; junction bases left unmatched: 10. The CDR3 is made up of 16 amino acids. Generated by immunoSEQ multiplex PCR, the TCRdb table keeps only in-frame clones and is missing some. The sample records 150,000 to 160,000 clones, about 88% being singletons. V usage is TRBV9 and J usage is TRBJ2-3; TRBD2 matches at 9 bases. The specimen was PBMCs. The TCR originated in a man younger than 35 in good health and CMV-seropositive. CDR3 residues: CASSVGVSGSEGTQYF. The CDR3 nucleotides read TGTGCCAGCAGCGTAGGTGTTAGCGGGAGTGAGGGTACGCAGTATTTT.